The next 27 T cell receptor beta chains were all read from a single sample in a study of PD-1 blockade in classical Hodgkin lymphoma (dated by TCRdb to 2019 to 2021). The library was generated by the immunoSEQ multiplex PCR assay. TCRdb carries this immuneACCESS record with in-frame sequences only. Its versions omit some clonotypes, under half of them owing to an unresolved V gene in the studies checked, with the rest unexplained. The table for this sample lists about 15,000 clones; roughly 90% of them were counted only once. The ten largest make up about 7% of the sample. The sample's time point label, decoded: newly diagnosed, previously untreated cHL patient sample. The sample consisted of peripheral blood mononuclear cells (PBMCs). The receptors shown here come from a human donor with classical Hodgkin lymphoma.

The rearrangement uses TRBV5-1 and TRBJ2-1; the D is unclear. The CDR3 is 12 amino acids. In germline, CDR1 is SGHRS, CDR2 YFSETQ. Deletions cut 2 bases from V and 9 bases from J, with 9 bases between. CDR3 in amino acids: CASSFGAGEQFF. The CDR3 coding sequence is TGCGCCAGCAGCTTTGGAGCAGGTGAGCAGTTCTTC.

The rearrangement links TRBV7-9 to TRBJ2-3, with 7 nucleotides matching TRBD2. CDR3 length: 13 amino acids. Germline V gene lookup returns CDR1 SEHNR and CDR2 FQNEAQ (reference sequence). With 4 bases clipped from V and 3 bases from J, the junction kept 1 base outside the gene matches. The CDR3 bases are TGTGCCAGCAGCTCACTAGCGACAGATACGCAGTATTTT. This codes for CASSSLATDTQYF.

The chain recombines TRBV19 with TRBJ1-1; D gene ambiguous. This CDR3 is built from 14 residues. Trimming pared 4 bases from V and 1 base from J, leaving 10 bases between. Germline V gives CDR1 LNHDA, CDR2 SQIVND (reference sequence). In nucleotides, the CDR3 is TGTGCCAGTAGTAGAGGGCTACAGAACACTGAAGCTTTCTTT. As protein: CASSRGLQNTEAFF.

The V call is TRBV10-3, the J call TRBJ2-7; perhaps TRBD2 as D (6 bases). From germline, CDR1 is ENHRY and CDR2 SYGVKD. This CDR3 has 13 residues. V was clipped by 10 bases and J by 1 base, with 14 bases between them. CDR3 region: CATARAGSYEQYF. The CDR3 coding sequence is TGTGCCACGGCTCGGGCGGGGTCCTACGAGCAGTACTTC.

The J gene is TRBJ2-3, the V gene TRBV6-6; D gene unclear. Trimming removed 7 bases from V and 2 bases from J, with 16 bases in between. Per germline, CDR1 MNHNY and CDR2 SVGAGI (reference sequence). CDR3 length: 15 amino acids. The CDR3: CASTYSGSNTDTQYF. The CDR3 DNA sequence: TGTGCCAGCACCTACTCCGGGTCAAACACAGATACGCAGTATTTT.

The table lists this clone with a few counts. The CDR3 is CAISESLGQGGGAGYTF. The DNA for the CDR3 is TGTGCCATCAGTGAGTCTTTAGGACAGGGCGGAGGGGCTGGCTACACCTTC. The chain recombines TRBV10-3 with TRBJ1-2; 8 positions agree with TRBD1. The germline gives CDR1 ENHRY, CDR2 SYGVKD. This CDR3 is 17 amino acids long. V was clipped by 0 bases and J by 7 bases; unmatched bases: 13.

V gene TRBV7-3 combines with J gene TRBJ2-7, with 9 bases fitting TRBD1. With V trimmed by 1 base and J by 6 bases, 4 bases remained unmatched. This CDR3 has 14 amino acids. Per germline, CDR1 SGHTA and CDR2 FQGTGA. CDR3 in DNA: TGTGCCAGCAGCTTAATGTCGGACAGGGGCGAGCAGTACTTC. As protein: CASSLMSDRGEQYF.

Concerning this clone itself: This specimen includes other DNA sequences encoding the same CDR3. The CDR3: CASSLNANEQFF. Written as DNA, the CDR3 is TGTGCCAGCAGCTTAAACGCCAATGAGCAGTTCTTC. The V and J genes are TRBV11-3 and TRBJ2-1, with D uncertain. The CDR3 totals 12 residues. Trimming removed 2 bases from V and 6 bases from J, with 5 bases in between. Germline V CDR1 and CDR2: SGHNT, YENEEA.

The chain has TRBV6-1 and TRBJ2-6, with unresolved D. The CDR3 has 14 residues. V lost 6 bases to trimming and J lost 0 bases, with 6 bases between them. The germline gives CDR1 MNHNS, CDR2 SASEGT. In DNA form, the CDR3 reads TGTGCCAGCAGCCGGATCTCTGGGGCCAACGTCCTGACTTTC. Protein: CASSRISGANVLTF.

The table lists this clone with a count of one. This chain uses TRBV7-9 with TRBJ2-3; the match to TRBD1 covers 8 bases. Germline V CDR1 and CDR2: SEHNR, FQNEAQ (reference sequence). The CDR3 has 15 residues. The junction had 6 bases not matched to a gene; V was cut back by 6 bases and J by 1 base. CDR3 bases: TGTGCCAGCAGTGCAACGGGACAGGGCACAGATACGCAGTATTTT. This encodes CASSATGQGTDTQYF.

The V gene is TRBV2, the J gene TRBJ2-1; D gene uncertain. Germline loops: CDR1 SNHLY, CDR2 FYNNEI. V was cut by 5 bases and J by 4 bases, with 15 bases left in between. This CDR3 is built from 15 residues. The CDR3: CASSKASSSYNEQFF. CDR3 DNA sequence: TGTGCCAGCAGTAAGGCATCCTCCTCGTACAATGAGCAGTTCTTC. The full variable domain, completed using reference TRBV2 and TRBJ2-1, is EPEVTQTPSHQVTQMGQEVILRCVPISNHLYFYWYRQILGQKVEFLVSFYNNEISEKSEIFDDQFSVERPDGSNFTLKIRSTKLEDSAMYFCASSKASSSYNEQFFGPGTRLTVL.

This chain uses TRBV27 with TRBJ2-3; the match to TRBD2 covers 12 bases. Germline lookup yields CDR1 MNHEY and CDR2 SMNVEV (reference sequence). V lost 5 bases and J lost 5; bases outside the gene matches: 11. The CDR3 has 17 amino acids. CDR3 region: CASSRGLAGWKRDTQYF. DNA of the CDR3: TGTGCCAGCAGTCGGGGACTAGCGGGCTGGAAAAGAGATACGCAGTATTTT.

This chain uses TRBV5-6 with TRBJ2-7; tentative D call: TRBD1 (6 bases). V lost 4 bases to trimming and J lost 3 bases, with 8 bases between them. The CDR3 extends over 12 amino acids. CDR1 and CDR2 (germline): SGHDT, YYEEEE. This chain's CDR3 is CASSRGGYEQYF. CDR3 DNA: TGTGCCAGCAGCAGAGGGGGCTACGAGCAGTACTTC.

This sequence joins TRBV5-4 and TRBJ2-1; the match to TRBD2 covers 8 bases. V was clipped by 4 bases and J by 2 bases; unmatched bases: 11. CDR1 is SGHNT, CDR2 YYREEE, per germline (reference sequence). There are 17 residues in the CDR3. CDR3 sequence (DNA): TGTGCCAGCAGCACCGGCAGCGGGAGTTGGACCTACAATGAGCAGTTCTTC. Amino acids: CASSTGSGSWTYNEQFF.

The chain joins TRBV5-4 to TRBJ1-4; possibly TRBD1 for D (6 bases). V was clipped by 4 bases and J by 7 bases, with 17 bases between them. Germline V lookup: CDR1 SGHNT, CDR2 YYREEE (reference sequence). This CDR3 is 15 amino acids long. As DNA, the CDR3 is TGTGCCAGCAGCCCCGGAGGGGGGCTCTCTGAAAAACTGTTTTTT. Encoded protein: CASSPGGGLSEKLFF.

This clone was observed a single time. The genes are TRBV11-2 and TRBJ2-1; D may be TRBD2 (7 bases). The CDR3 has 16 residues. CDR1 and CDR2 from the germline V gene are SGHAT and FQNNGV. V lost 0 bases to trimming and J lost 4 bases, with 13 bases between them. The chain's CDR3 is CASSLETGRGYNEQFF. CDR3 coding DNA: TGTGCCAGCAGCTTAGAAACAGGGAGGGGGTACAATGAGCAGTTCTTC.

The chain uses TRBV9 and TRBJ2-5, with D tentatively TRBD1 (6 bases). Deletions cut 7 bases from V and 7 bases from J, with 20 bases between. Germline V gene lookup returns CDR1 SGDLS and CDR2 YYNGEE. The length of the CDR3 is 14 residues. The CDR3 region has the DNA TGTGCCAGCTCAAAGGGACACCTCTCAGGGACCCAGTACTTC. This encodes CASSKGHLSGTQYF. The full variable domain, in which reference TRBV9 and TRBJ2-5 provide the parts outside the CDR3, is DSGVTQTPKHLITATGQRVTLRCSPRSGDLSVYWYQQSLDQGLQFLIQYYNGEERAKGNILERFSAQQFPDLHSELNLSSLELGDSALYFCASSKGHLSGTQYFGPGTRLLVL.

J is TRBJ1-4 and V is TRBV10-3; 9 nucleotides match TRBD1. The J segment lost 8 bases and the V segment lost 6 bases, leaving 7 bases of the junction unmatched. The CDR3 length is 14 residues. CDR1 is ENHRY and CDR2 is SYGVKD in the germline V gene. CDR3 amino acids: CAIREGQGEEKLFF. CDR3 sequence (DNA): TGTGCCATCAGAGAGGGACAGGGTGAAGAAAAACTGTTTTTT.

This clone appeared a single time. The J gene is TRBJ2-7, the V gene TRBV25-1; the match to TRBD1 covers 7 bases. Germline CDR1 and CDR2: MGHDK and SYGVNS. The CDR3 is made up of 14 amino acids. Trimming at V came to 3 bases and at J to 5 bases, leaving 7 bases not matched to a gene. As DNA, the CDR3 is TGTGCCAGCAGTGACGGATCGACAGGGAACGAGCAGTACTTC. It yields the protein CASSDGSTGNEQYF.

The rearrangement links TRBV5-1 to TRBJ2-3; tentatively, D is TRBD1 (6 bases). The V end lost 3 bases, the J end lost 5 bases, and 13 bases lay between the germline ends. In germline, CDR1 is SGHRS, CDR2 YFSETQ. The CDR3 is 14 residues long. This CDR3 reads CASSSGTSGDTQYF. The CDR3 coding sequence is TGCGCCAGCAGCTCCGGGACAAGTGGAGATACGCAGTATTTT. Full variable domain (rest looked up from reference TRBV5-1 and TRBJ2-3): KAGVTQTPRYLIKTRGQQVTLSCSPISGHRSVSWYQQTPGQGLQFLFEYFSETQRNKGNFPGRFSGRQFSNSRSEMNVSTLELGDSALYLCASSSGTSGDTQYFGPGTRLTVL.

The chain combines TRBV5-6 with TRBJ1-3, with TRBD1 matching over 8 bases. The germline gives CDR1 SGHDT, CDR2 YYEEEE. V trimming: 4 bases; J trimming: 8 bases; junction bases outside the gene matches: 8. This CDR3 contains 14 residues. The chain's CDR3 is CASSNGQGWDTIYF. The CDR3 DNA follows: TGTGCCAGCAGCAACGGACAGGGATGGGACACCATATATTTT.

CDR3 in DNA: TGTGCCACCAGTTCCCCCGGGAGCTACGAGCAGTACTTC. This gives the protein CATSSPGSYEQYF. The chain has TRBV15 and TRBJ2-7; possibly TRBD2 for D (6 bases). Trimming shortened V by 6 bases and J by 3 bases, and 12 bases separated the two germline ends. Looked up from germline, CDR1 is LNHNV and CDR2 is YYDKDF (reference sequence). The CDR3 spans 13 residues.

CDR3 residues: CASRAGLAGTGELFF. DNA for the CDR3: TGTGCCAGCAGGGCGGGACTGGCGGGCACCGGGGAGCTGTTTTTT. This rearrangement joins TRBV2 to TRBJ2-2; possibly TRBD2 for D (6 bases). CDR3 length equals 15 residues. The germline V and J ends were trimmed by 6 bases and 4 bases, with 15 bases remaining between them. The germline V gene encodes CDR1 SNHLY and CDR2 FYNNEI.

The chain joins TRBV5-4 to TRBJ2-5, with D maybe TRBD2 (6 bases). The CDR3 loop spans 14 amino acids. Between the trimmed V and J ends, which lost 1 base and 5 bases, there was a span of 12 bases. Germline CDR1 and CDR2: SGHNT and YYREEE (reference sequence). The CDR3 bases are TGTGCCAGCAGCTTGCGGGAGACTGGCGAGACCCAGTACTTC. Amino acids: CASSLRETGETQYF.

The sample holds one count of this clone. This chain joins TRBV2 and TRBJ2-3; 7 nucleotides align to TRBD1. CDR3 size: 11 residues. Germline V gene data show CDR1 as SNHLY and CDR2 as FYNNEI. The junction had 0 bases not matched to a gene; V was cut back by 8 bases and J by 4 bases. CDR3 nucleotide sequence: TGTGCCAGCGGGACAGCAGATACGCAGTATTTT. It translates to CASGTADTQYF.

This chain joins TRBV19 and TRBJ2-1; 11 bases are shared with TRBD1. Germline assignment: CDR1 LNHDA and CDR2 SQIVND (reference sequence). V lost 5 bases, J lost 4 bases, and 10 bases stayed unmatched. The CDR3 consists of 17 residues. This CDR3 reads CASSLRSGTGGYNEQFF. The CDR3 DNA is TGTGCCAGTAGTCTCAGGTCTGGGACAGGGGGTTACAATGAGCAGTTCTTC.

The chain employs TRBV6-5 and TRBJ1-3; 7 nucleotides match TRBD1. Germline CDR1 MNHEY, CDR2 SVGAGI. V trimming: 3 bases; J trimming: 2 bases; junction bases outside the gene matches: 1. This CDR3 region has 14 residues. The CDR3 here is CASSYGTAGNTIYF. CDR3 DNA sequence: TGTGCCAGCAGTTATGGGACAGCTGGAAACACCATATATTTT.